A single sample is the source of the 27 T cell receptor beta chains below, sequenced in a study of blood T cell repertoires in COVID-19. Sequencing was performed with immunoSEQ multiplex PCR; in TCRdb, only in-frame clones are kept and a portion is missing. Of 150,000 to 200,000 clones listed, roughly 89% are singletons. The specimen sequenced was peripheral blood. These receptors came from a woman aged 60 to 75 who had recovered from COVID-19.

The rearrangement links TRBV5-6 to TRBJ2-7; D remains unclear. The V and J ends lost 0 bases and 2 bases respectively, with 9 bases between them. Germline CDR1 and CDR2: SGHDT and YYEEEE. The CDR3 covers 14 residues. This CDR3 reads CASSLAMSTYEQYF. Written as DNA, the CDR3 is TGTGCCAGCAGCTTGGCTATGTCTACCTACGAGCAGTACTTC.

This chain joins TRBV5-8 and TRBJ2-5; D might be TRBD1 (6 bases). The CDR3 is 15 residues long. The V gene's germline CDR1 is SGHTS and CDR2 YDEGEE. V lost 4 bases, J lost 4 bases, and 17 bases lay in between. This chain's CDR3 is CASSHHRAGGETQYF. CDR3 in DNA: TGTGCCAGCAGCCACCACAGGGCTGGGGGAGAGACCCAGTACTTC. Full variable domain (rest looked up from reference TRBV5-8 and TRBJ2-5): EAGVTQSPTHLIKTRGQQATLRCSPISGHTSVYWYQQALGLGLQFLLWYDEGEERNRGNFPPRFSGRQFPNYSSELNVNALELEDSALYLCASSHHRAGGETQYFGPGTRLLVL.

This chain links TRBV4-2 with TRBJ2-1; 10 nucleotides line up with TRBD2. J gave up 3 bases and V 2 bases, and 4 bases lay outside the gene matches. CDR3 length: 16 amino acids. Germline V CDR1 and CDR2: LGHNA, YNFKEQ. The CDR3 nucleotides read TGTGCCAGCAGCCAACTTAGCGGGGGGTTCTACAATGAGCAGTTCTTC. It codes for CASSQLSGGFYNEQFF.

This sequence joins TRBV5-4 and TRBJ2-2; TRBD2 matches 10 bases. This CDR3 contains 16 residues. Per germline, CDR1 SGHNT and CDR2 YYREEE (reference sequence). Losses at the gene ends were 4 bases for V and 4 bases for J; bases not matched to a gene: 7. The CDR3 sequence: CASSPLAGISTGELFF. CDR3 DNA: TGTGCCAGCAGCCCACTAGCGGGGATAAGCACCGGGGAGCTGTTTTTT.

The V and J genes are TRBV30 and TRBJ2-1; D is uncertain. Trimming stripped 4 bases from V and 0 bases from J, with 16 bases between. The CDR3 spans 16 residues. Germline values: CDR1 GTSNPN, CDR2 SVGIG (reference sequence). In nucleotides, the CDR3 is TGTGCCTGGACCTCCACGTGGCGGCGCTCCTACAATGAGCAGTTCTTC. As protein: CAWTSTWRRSYNEQFF.

The V call is TRBV12-3 or TRBV12-4, the J call TRBJ1-2; D gene ambiguous. This CDR3 contains 12 residues. The V gene lost 6 bases and the J gene lost 0 bases, with 5 bases spanning the gap. CDR3 loop: CASSPTNYGYTF. DNA of the CDR3: TGTGCCAGCAGCCCAACTAACTATGGCTACACCTTC.

The count of this clone is one. The genes are TRBV5-1 and TRBJ1-6; D gene uncertain. Germline V CDR1 and CDR2: SGHRS, YFSETQ. V was clipped by 0 bases and J by 7 bases, with 14 bases between them. This CDR3 has 16 residues. The CDR3 region is CASSLEAARKNSPLHF. The DNA for the CDR3 is TGCGCCAGCAGCTTGGAGGCAGCTAGGAAAAATTCACCCCTCCACTTT.

V is TRBV29-1 and J is TRBJ2-7; 11 nucleotides match TRBD2. The CDR3 consists of 13 residues. Germline V CDR1 and CDR2: SQVTM, ANQGSEA. V lost 3 bases and J lost 5; bases outside the gene matches: 3. CDR3 DNA sequence: TGCAGCGTTGAGCCTAGCGGGGGGAACGAGCAGTACTTC. Amino acid sequence: CSVEPSGGNEQYF.

The rearrangement links TRBV20-1 to TRBJ2-3; a weak D match, TRBD2 (7 bases). CDR1 is DFQATT, CDR2 SNEGSKA, per germline (reference sequence). V lost 8 bases, J lost 4 bases, and 10 bases lay in between. This CDR3 region has 11 residues. The CDR3 nucleotides read TGCAGTCCGGGGGGCGCAGATACGCAGTATTTT. Translation gives CSPGGADTQYF.

The V gene is TRBV24-1, the J gene TRBJ2-3, with 8 bases matching TRBD1. The CDR3 is made up of 13 amino acids. From germline, CDR1 is KGHDR and CDR2 SFDVKD. V gave up 8 bases and J gave up 3 bases; unmatched junction bases: 3. The CDR3 nucleotides read TGTGCCACCAAAGGACAGGGAACAGATACGCAGTATTTT. Protein product: CATKGQGTDTQYF.

This chain links TRBV19 with TRBJ1-6; a weak D match, TRBD1 (6 bases). Per germline, CDR1 LNHDA and CDR2 SQIVND (reference sequence). V lost 11 bases, J lost 7 bases, and 18 bases lay in between. The CDR3 runs to 14 residues. In DNA, the CDR3 is TGTGCCGTAAGAGGGGCAGGGGCAAATTCACCCCTCCACTTT. Protein sequence: CAVRGAGANSPLHF.

V is TRBV2 and J is TRBJ1-4; D is undetermined. This CDR3 has 15 amino acids. V lost 8 bases and J 8 bases, leaving 21 bases between the germline ends. The germline V gene encodes CDR1 SNHLY and CDR2 FYNNEI. The CDR3 is CASGRLTPVGEKLFF. CDR3 coding DNA: TGTGCCAGCGGGAGGCTGACACCGGTAGGGGAAAAACTGTTTTTT.

The chain links TRBV6-5 to TRBJ1-6; unclear D gene. This CDR3 comprises 14 residues. CDR1 and CDR2 (germline): MNHEY, SVGAGI. V was pared by 3 bases and J by 7 bases, with 10 bases between. CDR3 sequence reads: CASSYGRANSPLHF. The CDR3 DNA reads as TGTGCCAGCAGTTATGGGCGGGCAAATTCACCCCTCCACTTT.

This clone was seen a single time. The chain recombines TRBV7-9 with TRBJ2-5; D unclear. The germline V and J ends were trimmed by 2 bases and 5 bases, with 9 bases remaining between them. Germline CDR1 and CDR2: SEHNR and FQNEAQ (reference sequence). This CDR3 comprises 13 residues. CDR3 DNA sequence: TGTGCCAGCAGCTTATCTCGAGTTGAGACCCAGTACTTC. Its translation: CASSLSRVETQYF.

The genes are TRBV6-1 and TRBJ2-1, with D possibly being TRBD2 (5 bases). The V end lost 1 base, the J end lost 1 base, and 8 bases lay between the germline ends. This CDR3 spans 15 amino acids. Germline V gene lookup returns CDR1 MNHNS and CDR2 SASEGT. The DNA of the CDR3 is TGTGCCAGCAGTGAAGGCAGAGGGTCCTACAATGAGCAGTTCTTC. It encodes CASSEGRGSYNEQFF.

V gene TRBV5-1 combines with J gene TRBJ1-5, with D uncertain. Trimming cost V 1 base and J 0 bases, with 8 bases left between them. CDR3 length: 15 residues. Germline CDR1 SGHRS, CDR2 YFSETQ. The CDR3 spells CASSLNPSSNQPQHF. In DNA, the CDR3 is TGCGCCAGCAGCTTGAATCCGTCTAGCAATCAGCCCCAGCATTTT.

The J gene is TRBJ2-7, the V gene TRBV5-4; 7 nucleotides match TRBD2. Trimming removed 4 bases from V and 7 bases from J; junction bases left unmatched: 14. The CDR3 has 15 residues. Germline V gives CDR1 SGHNT, CDR2 YYREEE (reference sequence). CDR3 nucleotides: TGTGCCAGCAGCAGCCGGGAGGCCCCATTGATGGAGCAGTACTTC. Amino acids: CASSSREAPLMEQYF.

The V gene is TRBV24-1, the J gene TRBJ2-5, with D perhaps TRBD1 (5 bases). Trimming took 4 bases from V and 2 from J, leaving 10 bases between them. Germline V lookup: CDR1 KGHDR, CDR2 SFDVKD. This CDR3 comprises 14 residues. The CDR3, as DNA: TGTGCCACCAGTGACAGGGTGGGGCAAGAGACCCAGTACTTC. This codes for CATSDRVGQETQYF.

The rearrangement uses TRBV6-4 and TRBJ1-5; TRBD1 is a possible D gene (6 bases). The CDR3 is 15 amino acids. CDR1 and CDR2 from the germline V gene are MRHNA and SNTAGT. The V and J ends lost 6 bases and 4 bases respectively, with 16 bases between them. This CDR3 reads CASRNLDRFNQPQHF. CDR3 sequence (DNA): TGTGCCAGCAGGAACTTAGACAGGTTTAATCAGCCCCAGCATTTT.

This chain joins TRBV10-3 and TRBJ1-1; D is uncertain. This CDR3 has 14 residues. Germline loops: CDR1 ENHRY, CDR2 SYGVKD. V shed 7 bases and J shed 1 base, with 13 bases lying between them. CDR3 loop: CAITYNPGNTEAFF. CDR3 nucleotide sequence: TGTGCCATCACCTACAACCCGGGGAACACTGAAGCTTTCTTT.

This clone was seen once. The J gene is TRBJ2-1, the V gene TRBV27, with 7 bases aligning to TRBD1. After removal of 4 bases from V and 9 bases from J, the junction contained 15 bases not matched to a gene. Germline V lookup: CDR1 MNHEY, CDR2 SMNVEV (reference sequence). There are 16 residues in the CDR3. The CDR3 nucleotides read TGTGCCAGCAGTTCCCCCCGAGAGGGGGCGTATAGTGAGCAGTTCTTC. Translation gives CASSSPREGAYSEQFF.

The chain recombines TRBV11-2 with TRBJ1-5; a weak D match, TRBD1 (6 bases). Germline-derived CDR1 and CDR2 are SGHAT and FQNNGV. The CDR3 sequence is 15 residues long. Trimming took off 3 bases at V and 0 bases at J, with 9 bases between the two ends. The CDR3: CASSFGTNSNQPQHF. CDR3 sequence (DNA): TGTGCCAGCAGCTTCGGGACAAATAGCAATCAGCCCCAGCATTTT.

The rearrangement uses TRBV19 and TRBJ1-4, with TRBD1 matching 7 bases. The trim removed 5 bases at V and 1 base at J, leaving 4 bases unmatched. Germline lookup yields CDR1 LNHDA and CDR2 SQIVND (reference sequence). CDR3 size: 15 residues. This CDR3 reads CASSQQGRTNEKLFF. DNA for the CDR3: TGTGCCAGTAGTCAACAGGGGCGAACTAATGAAAAACTGTTTTTT.

This chain uses TRBV2 with TRBJ2-7; 7 positions match TRBD2. Germline CDR1 SNHLY, CDR2 FYNNEI. Germline trimming cut 4 bases from V and 3 bases from J; bases unmatched to any gene: 3. This CDR3 comprises 13 residues. DNA of the CDR3: TGTGCCAGCAGTGTGGGACTACTCTACGAGCAGTACTTC. Amino acids: CASSVGLLYEQYF.

This chain joins TRBV3-1 (or the pseudogene TRBV3-2) and TRBJ2-1; tentative D call: TRBD2 (6 bases). The V gene's germline CDR1 is LGHDT and CDR2 YNNKEL (reference sequence). CDR3 length: 12 residues. V lost 4 bases and J lost 10, with 11 bases in between. CDR3: CASSPSGVEQFF. CDR3 in DNA: TGTGCCAGCAGCCCCTCGGGAGTGGAGCAGTTCTTC.

The chain has TRBV5-1 and TRBJ2-1; 7 bases are shared with TRBD2. This CDR3 is 15 amino acids long. J was trimmed by 4 bases and V by 0 bases; bases with no gene match: 4. CDR1 is SGHRS and CDR2 is YFSETQ in the germline V gene. This CDR3 reads CASSLGTSLYNEQFF. In DNA, the CDR3 is TGCGCCAGCAGCTTGGGGACTAGTCTTTACAATGAGCAGTTCTTC.

The chain recombines TRBV9 with TRBJ1-2; D is possibly TRBD1 (5 bases). This CDR3 is 14 amino acids long. The germline V gene encodes CDR1 SGDLS and CDR2 YYNGEE. The V gene lost 0 bases and the J gene lost 11 bases, with 17 bases spanning the gap. CDR3 sequence: CASSVADSRGGYTF. DNA for the CDR3: TGTGCCAGCAGCGTAGCTGACAGCCGCGGGGGGTACACCTTC.